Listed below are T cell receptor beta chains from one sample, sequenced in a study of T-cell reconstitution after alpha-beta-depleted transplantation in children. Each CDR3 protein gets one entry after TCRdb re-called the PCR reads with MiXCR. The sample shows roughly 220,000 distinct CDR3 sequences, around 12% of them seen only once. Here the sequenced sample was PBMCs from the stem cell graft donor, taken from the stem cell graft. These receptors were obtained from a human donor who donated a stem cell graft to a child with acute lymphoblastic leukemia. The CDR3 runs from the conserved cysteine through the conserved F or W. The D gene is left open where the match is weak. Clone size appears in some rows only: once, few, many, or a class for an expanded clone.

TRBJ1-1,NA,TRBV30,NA,TGTGCCTGGACCAAGGCGGGCTGGGGGAGAACTGAAGCTTTCTTT,CAWTKAGWGRTEAFF
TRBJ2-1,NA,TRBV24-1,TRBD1,TGTGCCACCAGTCTTGGACAGGGCGGGTACAATGAGCAGTTCTTC,CATSLGQGGYNEQFF
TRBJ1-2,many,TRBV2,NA,TGTGCCAGCAGTGAGTCGGCCCCCGGGGGTAACTATGGCTACACCTTC,CASSESAPGGNYGYTF
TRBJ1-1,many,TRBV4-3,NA,TGCGCCAGCAGAGGCGTAGCGGGGTTGAACACTGAAGCTTTCTTT,CASRGVAGLNTEAFF
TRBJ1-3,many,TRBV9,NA,TGTGCCAGCAGCGTACGCAACTCTGGAAACACCATATATTTT,CASSVRNSGNTIYF
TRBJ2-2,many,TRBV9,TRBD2,TGTGCCAGCAGCGTAGGCGGGAGAGGAACCGGGGAGCTGTTTTTT,CASSVGGRGTGELFF
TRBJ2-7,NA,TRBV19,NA,TGTGCCAGTAGTATAGGCGGCTCCAACGTCTTGTCCGAGCAGTACTTC,CASSIGGSNVLSEQYF
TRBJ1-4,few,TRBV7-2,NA,TGTGCCAGCAGCTCGGGCCGGCCAGGTGAAAAACTGTTTTTT,CASSSGRPGEKLFF
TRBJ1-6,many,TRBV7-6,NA,TGTGCCACCCGGCCGGGGGATAATTCACCCCTCCACTTT,CATRPGDNSPLHF
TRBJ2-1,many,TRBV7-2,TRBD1,TGTGCCAGCAGCTTCGCCGGGACAGATTACAATGAGCAGTTCTTC,CASSFAGTDYNEQFF
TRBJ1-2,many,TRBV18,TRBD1,TGTGCCAGCTCAGCAGGGGGCTGGGGCTACACCTTC,CASSAGGWGYTF
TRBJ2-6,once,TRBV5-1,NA,TGCGCCGGCAGCTTGGGGGTAAGGGCTGGGGCCAACGGCCTGACTTTC,CAGSLGVRAGANGLTF
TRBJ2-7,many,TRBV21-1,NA,TGTGCCAACCGAGATGTAAGCTCCTACGAGCAGTACTTC,CANRDVSSYEQYF
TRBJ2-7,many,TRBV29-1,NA,TGCAGCGTTGGGGTTTTATCCAACGAGCAGTACTTC,CSVGVLSNEQYF
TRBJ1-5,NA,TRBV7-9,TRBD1,TGTGCCAGCAGCTTAGTAACAGGGGCCCTCAATCAGCCCCAGCATTTT,CASSLVTGALNQPQHF
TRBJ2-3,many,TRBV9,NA,TGTGCCAGCAGCGTACGGGCAGGGGTCACAGATACGCAGTATTTT,CASSVRAGVTDTQYF
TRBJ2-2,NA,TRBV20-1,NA,TGCAGTGCTAGGTCCAGGGGGGGGTACACCGGGGAGCTGTTTTTT,CSARSRGGYTGELFF
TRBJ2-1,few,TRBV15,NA,TGTGCCACCAGCCCCAGAGGCCCTGGCAGAGTTACGGGGGTTGCCGTCAGCTCCTACAATGAGCAGTTCTTC,CATSPRGPGRVTGVAVSSYNEQFF
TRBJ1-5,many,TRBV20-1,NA,TGCAGTGCTATCCCCGGGGGCAATCAGCCCCAGCATTTT,CSAIPGGNQPQHF
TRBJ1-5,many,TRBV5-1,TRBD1,TGCGCCAGCAGCTTGGCGGGACAGGGAAATCAGCCCCAGCATTTT,CASSLAGQGNQPQHF
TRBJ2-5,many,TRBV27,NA,TGTGCCAGCAGTCCCTCGACAGGCGCTAAAGAGACCCAGTACTTC,CASSPSTGAKETQYF
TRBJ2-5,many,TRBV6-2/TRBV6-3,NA,TGTGCCAGCAGTTCCCCCGACACGGTGGGAGAGACCCAGTACTTC,CASSSPDTVGETQYF